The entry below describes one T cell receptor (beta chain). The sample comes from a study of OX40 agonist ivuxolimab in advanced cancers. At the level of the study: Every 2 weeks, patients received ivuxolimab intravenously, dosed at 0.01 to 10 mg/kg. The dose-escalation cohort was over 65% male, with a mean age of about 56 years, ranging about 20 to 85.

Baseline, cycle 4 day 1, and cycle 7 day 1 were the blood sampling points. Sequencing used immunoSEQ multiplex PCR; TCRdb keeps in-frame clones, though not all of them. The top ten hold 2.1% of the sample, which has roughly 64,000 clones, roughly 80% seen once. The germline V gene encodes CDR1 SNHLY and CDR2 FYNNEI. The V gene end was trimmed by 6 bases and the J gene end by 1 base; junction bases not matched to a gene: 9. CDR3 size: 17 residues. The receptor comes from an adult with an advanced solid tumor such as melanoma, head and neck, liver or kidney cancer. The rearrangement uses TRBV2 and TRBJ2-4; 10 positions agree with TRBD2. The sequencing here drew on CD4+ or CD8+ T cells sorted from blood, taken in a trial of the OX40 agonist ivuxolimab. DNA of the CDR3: TGTGCCAGCAGGGTCCTAGCGGGGGCCGGGGCCAAAAACATTCAGTACTTC. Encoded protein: CASRVLAGAGAKNIQYF.